A selection of T cell receptor beta chains follows, all from one sample in a study of blood T cell repertoires in COVID-19. The data were produced by immunoSEQ multiplex PCR, yet TCRdb's version contains in-frame clones alone and is incomplete. The sample comprises fewer than 110,000 clones, more than 70% of which are singletons, and about 4% rests with the top ten. The sample was peripheral blood. The receptors here all came from a woman aged 55 to 70 with acute or convalescent COVID-19. The CDR3 runs from the conserved cysteine through the conserved F or W. D genes are given only for firm matches. Only part of the rows carry a size: once, few, many, or a class if the clone is expanded.

clone size | D gene | J gene | CDR3 length | V gene | CDR3 DNA | CDR3 protein
. | TRBD1 | TRBJ2-4 | 16 | TRBV7-9 | TGTGCCAGCAGCCAGCCAGGGGGCGCGTCCAAAAACATTCAGTACTTC | CASSQPGGASKNIQYF
. | TRBD2 | TRBJ2-1 | 16 | TRBV5-1 | TGCGCCAGCAGCTTGGGAGCGGGAGGGGGAAGCTATGAGCAGTTCTTC | CASSLGAGGGSYEQFF
. | TRBD1 | TRBJ1-3 | 15 | TRBV6-5 | TGTGCCAGCAGACCTGACAGGGGGTCTGGAAACACCATATATTTT | CASRPDRGSGNTIYF
once | TRBD1 | TRBJ1-2 | 15 | TRBV27 | TGTGCCAGCAGTTTATTAACAGGGGGCGACTATGGCTACACCTTC | CASSLLTGGDYGYTF
. | TRBD1 | TRBJ1-4 | 13 | TRBV5-4 | TGTGCCAGCAGCCAGGACAGGCCGGGAAAACTGTTTTTT | CASSQDRPGKLFF
few | . | TRBJ1-5 | 15 | TRBV6-5 | TGTGCCGTCGGGGTAGGTCAAGCTAGCAATCAGCCCCAGCATTTT | CAVGVGQASNQPQHF
. | . | TRBJ1-5 | 15 | TRBV19 | TGTGCCAGTAGTATAAGGAGCCCCTTCAATCAGCCCCAGCATTTT | CASSIRSPFNQPQHF
. | TRBD2 | TRBJ2-1 | 14 | TRBV18 | TGTGCCAGCTCACGCGGACTAGCGGGAGGTGAGCAGTTCTTC | CASSRGLAGGEQFF
. | TRBD2 | TRBJ2-5 | 15 | TRBV6-1 | TGTGCCAGCAGTGAAGGCGGGGGGCTGAGCGAGACCCAGTACTTC | CASSEGGGLSETQYF
. | . | TRBJ1-2 | 14 | TRBV5-1 | TGCGCCAGCAGGAACGACCGGGGTAACTATGGCTACACCTTC | CASRNDRGNYGYTF
. | TRBD2 | TRBJ2-3 | 17 | TRBV9 | TGTGCCAGCAGCGTCGGTCTAGCGGGAGGAGGAACAGATACGCAGTATTTT | CASSVGLAGGGTDTQYF
. | TRBD2 | TRBJ2-3 | 14 | TRBV28 | TGTGCCAGCAAAGGACTAGGGTTCACAGATACGCAGTATTTT | CASKGLGFTDTQYF
. | . | TRBJ2-7 | 13 | TRBV11-2 | TGTGCCAGCACCCCACGGCTCGGAGGCGAGCAGTACTTC | CASTPRLGGEQYF
. | . | TRBJ1-6 | 13 | TRBV7-8 | TGTGCCAGCAGCCAGCCCCCGGATTCACCCCTCCACTTT | CASSQPPDSPLHF
. | TRBD1 | TRBJ1-6 | 15 | TRBV6-1 | TGTGCCAGCAGTGAAAAGTCAGGGGGGCAATCACCCCTCCACTTT | CASSEKSGGQSPLHF
. | TRBD2 | TRBJ2-1 | 14 | TRBV19 | TGTGCCAGTACCCCGGGACTAGCGGGAGCATTAAAGATCTTC | CASTPGLAGALKIF
. | . | TRBJ2-1 | 13 | TRBV2 | TGTGCCACCCAAGGGACTTACTACAATGAGCAGTTCTTC | CATQGTYYNEQFF
. | TRBD1 | TRBJ2-2 | 12 | TRBV15 | TGTGCCACCGGGACAGGGCTCGGGGAGCTGTTTTTT | CATGTGLGELFF
. | . | TRBJ1-4 | 16 | TRBV9 | TGTGCCAGCAGCGTTAATCCGGGGAGGGAAAGGGAAAAACTGTTTTTT | CASSVNPGREREKLFF
. | TRBD1 | TRBJ1-3 | 15 | TRBV19 | TGTGCCAGTAGTCGCCCGACAGGGGCTGGAAACACCATATATTTT | CASSRPTGAGNTIYF
. | TRBD1 | TRBJ2-1 | 15 | TRBV5-6 | TGTGCCAGCAGCCGAGGGGGCTTCGGTTACAATGAGCAGTTCTTC | CASSRGGFGYNEQFF
. | . | TRBJ1-6 | 14 | TRBV30 | TGTGCCTGGACCCTCTCCCGGAGGAATTCACCCCTCCACTTT | CAWTLSRRNSPLHF
. | . | TRBJ1-5 | 13 | TRBV12-3/TRBV12-4 | TGTGCCACCACGGGGGGAGCGGGTCAGCCCCAGCATTTT | CATTGGAGQPQHF
. | TRBD1 | TRBJ2-1 | 15 | TRBV19 | TGTGCCAGTAGTGTACGGGACAGGGGGCTTGTTAGGCAGTTCTTC | CASSVRDRGLVRQFF
. | . | TRBJ1-2 | 15 | TRBV6-5 | TGTGCCAGCAGCCGCCAGATGGGGGCTCTATATGGCTACACCTTC | CASSRQMGALYGYTF
. | . | TRBJ2-1 | 14 | TRBV6-6 | TGTGCCAGCAGTTACTCGAGGGTCTACAATGAGCAGTTCTTC | CASSYSRVYNEQFF
. | TRBD1 | TRBJ2-5 | 14 | TRBV5-1 | TGCGCCAGCAGCTCCAACAGGGGAGAAGAGACCCAGTACTTC | CASSSNRGEETQYF
once | TRBD1 | TRBJ2-5 | 16 | TRBV3-1/TRBV3-2 | TGTGCCAGCAGCCTCTGGACAGGGAAAACGGGAGAGACCCAGTACTTC | CASSLWTGKTGETQYF
. | TRBD1 | TRBJ1-4 | 16 | TRBV5-1 | TGCGCCAGCAGCTTGGCGGGACAGGGACCTTGGGAAAAACTGTTTTTT | CASSLAGQGPWEKLFF
. | TRBD2 | TRBJ2-5 | 14 | TRBV9 | TGTGCCAGCGGAACGGGAGGGTTTCGGGAGACCCAGTACTTC | CASGTGGFRETQYF
few | . | TRBJ2-2 | 14 | TRBV10-2 | TGCGCCAGCAGCCGGACAGCGAACACCGGGGAGCTGTTTTTT | CASSRTANTGELFF
. | TRBD2 | TRBJ2-5 | 15 | TRBV6-5 | TGTGCCAGCAGTTACTCCCCAGCGGGAGAAGAGACCCAGTACTTC | CASSYSPAGEETQYF
. | . | TRBJ2-1 | 15 | TRBV30 | TGTGCCTCCCACCTCGGGGTCAAGGGTTACAATGAGCAGTTCTTC | CASHLGVKGYNEQFF
. | . | TRBJ2-6 | 19 | TRBV7-9 | TGTGCCAGCAGTAGTCCCCGGGAGTCAGCGTCTGGTTGGGCCAACGTCCTGACTTTC | CASSSPRESASGWANVLTF
. | TRBD1 | TRBJ1-4 | 14 | TRBV3-1/TRBV3-2 | TGTGCCAGCAGCCGGACAGGGGGAAACGAAAAACTGTTTTTT | CASSRTGGNEKLFF
. | . | TRBJ1-4 | 12 | TRBV2 | TGTGCCAGCAGCGGTCTGATAGAAAAACTGTTTTTT | CASSGLIEKLFF
. | . | TRBJ1-1 | 12 | TRBV2 | TGTGCCAGCTCAGACAGGAACACTGAAGCTTTCTTT | CASSDRNTEAFF
. | . | TRBJ2-2 | 18 | TRBV6-2/TRBV6-3 | TGTGCCAGCAGCCCGAACCTCGGTGTCGGTTCGAACACCGGGGAGCTGTTTTTT | CASSPNLGVGSNTGELFF
. | TRBD2 | TRBJ2-1 | 20 | TRBV5-1 | TGCGCCAGCAGCTTCCCTGCGGGGGGGTTCGGGATAGGGGCCTACAATGAGCAGTTCTTC | CASSFPAGGFGIGAYNEQFF
. | . | TRBJ1-1 | 13 | TRBV27 | TGTGCCAGCAGTTTGAGGCAGGGTAATAAGGCTTTCTTT | CASSLRQGNKAFF
few | TRBD1 | TRBJ1-2 | 13 | TRBV5-4 | TGTGCCAGCAGCTCAATAGGGGGCGTTGGCTACACCTTC | CASSSIGGVGYTF
. | TRBD1 | TRBJ2-1 | 15 | TRBV11-3 | TGTGCCAGCAGCACCGGGACAGCCCCTTACGATGAGCAGTTCTTC | CASSTGTAPYDEQFF
. | . | TRBJ2-3 | 13 | TRBV7-2 | TGTGCCAGCAGCTTAGTAGGCACAGATACGCAGTATTTT | CASSLVGTDTQYF
. | . | TRBJ1-2 | 14 | TRBV9 | TGTGCCAGCAGCGTAGGGCAGGGGCCCTATGGCTACACCTTC | CASSVGQGPYGYTF
. | . | TRBJ2-3 | 12 | TRBV5-1 | TGCGCCAGCAGCTTGGTGGGCGATACGCAGTATTTT | CASSLVGDTQYF
. | TRBD1 | TRBJ1-2 | 15 | TRBV5-1 | TGCGCCAGCAGCTTAAACCGGGACAGTAACTATGGCTACACCTTC | CASSLNRDSNYGYTF
. | TRBD1 | TRBJ2-7 | 13 | TRBV7-2 | TGTGCCAGCAGCTGGGGACAGTCCTACGAGCAGTACTTC | CASSWGQSYEQYF
. | TRBD1 | TRBJ1-1 | 11 | TRBV29-1 | TGCAGCGCTCGGACAGGGAATGAAGCTTTCTTT | CSARTGNEAFF
. | TRBD1 | TRBJ1-1 | 12 | TRBV24-1 | TGTGCCACCCGGGGACAGGACACTGAAGCTTTCTTT | CATRGQDTEAFF
. | TRBD1 | TRBJ1-2 | 14 | TRBV11-2 | TGTGCCAGCAGCTTTCCGGGACAGATTAATGGCTACACCTTC | CASSFPGQINGYTF